The 10 T cell receptor beta chains below come from one sample, sequenced in a study of CD8+CD57+ T cells in acquired aplastic anemia. TCR beta VDJ combinations and CDR3 sequences were profiled from genomic DNA. TCRdb passed the reads through MiXCR, listing each CDR3 protein once. The repertoire holds some 290,000 distinct CDR3 sequences, with approximately 55% as singletons. What was sequenced was sorted CD4+, CD8+, or CD8+CD57+ T cells (not recorded which) from PBMCs. These receptors originate from a human donor with severe aplastic anemia or a healthy control (not recorded which).

Comment on this clonotype: Compared with germline, one end of the junction differs, possibly owing to a read error. V gene TRBV2 combines with J gene TRBJ2-1; D may be TRBD1 or TRBD2 (5 bases each). Germline V gives CDR1 SNHLY, CDR2 FYNNEI. There are 12 residues in the CDR3. The CDR3 reads CSASWGYNEQFF. The CDR3 bases are TGCAGTGCTAGTTGGGGGTACAATGAGCAGTTCTTC.

The V gene is TRBV25-1, the J gene TRBJ2-7; 8 positions agree with TRBD1. Germline V gene sequence: CDR1 MGHDK, CDR2 SYGVNS. The CDR3 runs 12 residues. Losses at the gene ends were 8 bases for V and 3 bases for J; bases not matched to a gene: 3. CDR3 residues: CASRTGSYEQYF. In DNA form, the CDR3 reads TGTGCCAGCCGGACAGGGAGCTACGAGCAGTACTTC.

The chain couples TRBV24-1 to TRBJ2-2; 7 nucleotides agree with TRBD1. Trimming cost V 3 bases and J 1 base; bases outside gene matches: 4. The CDR3 length is 16 residues. The germline V gene encodes CDR1 KGHDR and CDR2 SFDVKD. CDR3 DNA: TGTGCCACCAGTGATCGACGACAGGGGAACACCGGGGAGCTGTTTTTT. This gives the protein CATSDRRQGNTGELFF.

This clonotype was counted a few times. The chain combines TRBV7-2 with TRBJ2-7; D might be TRBD1 or TRBD2, each matching 5 bases. CDR1 and CDR2 (germline): SGHTA, FQGNSA. V was trimmed by 10 bases and J by 4 bases, leaving 14 bases between them. The CDR3 runs to 12 residues. CDR3 nucleotide sequence: TGTGCCACTCGGGGCCTAACATACGAGCAGTACTTC. It specifies CATRGLTYEQYF.

This clonotype was detected ten times or more. The rearrangement uses TRBV12-3 or TRBV12-4 and TRBJ2-5; D ambiguous. The CDR3 is 15 residues long. Trimming shortened V by 3 bases and J by 0 bases, and 11 bases separated the two germline ends. Here the CDR3 DNA reads TGTGCCAGCAGTTTGGGCAGTCAGTACCAAGAGACCCAGTACTTC. Translating gives CASSLGSQYQETQYF.

This chain connects TRBV7-6 to TRBJ2-3, with D possibly TRBD1 on 5 matching bases. CDR3 size: 16 residues. CDR1 is SGHVS and CDR2 is FNYEAQ in the germline V gene. V was shortened by 2 bases and J by 2 bases, with 14 bases between the two germline ends. CDR3 protein: CASSLSGRVATDTQYF. CDR3 DNA sequence: TGTGCCAGCAGCTTATCAGGCAGGGTGGCCACAGATACGCAGTATTTT. Supplemented by reference TRBV7-6 and TRBJ2-3, the full variable domain reads GAGVSQSPRYKVTKRGQDVALRCDPISGHVSLYWYRQALGQGPEFLTYFNYEAQQDKSGLPNDRFSAERPEGSISTLTIQRTEQRDSAMYRCASSLSGRVATDTQYFGPGTRLTVL.

This clonotype was seen just once. The gene calls are TRBV25-1 and TRBJ2-7, with TRBD1 matching 10 bases. The V gene's germline CDR1 is MGHDK and CDR2 SYGVNS. CDR3 length: 14 amino acids. Losses at the gene ends were 5 bases for V and 6 bases for J; bases not matched to a gene: 7. The DNA of the CDR3 is TGTGCCAGCAGTTACGACAGGGGGCGCGTCGAGCAGTACTTC. Its protein is CASSYDRGRVEQYF.

At least ten counts were recorded for this clonotype. The V call is TRBV12-3 or TRBV12-4, the J call TRBJ2-1; tentative D call: TRBD1 (5 bases). Between the trimmed V and J ends, which lost 10 bases and 4 bases, there was a span of 14 bases. The CDR3 has 13 residues. This CDR3 is CATQGRVYNEQFF. The CDR3 DNA reads as TGTGCCACCCAGGGCAGGGTATACAATGAGCAGTTCTTC.

The chain joins TRBV24-1 to TRBJ2-3, with D possibly being TRBD1 (5 bases). V was pared by 4 bases and J by 4 bases, with 11 bases between. Per the germline V gene, CDR1 is KGHDR and CDR2 is SFDVKD. The CDR3 runs to 14 residues. The chain's CDR3 is CATSDARAADTQYF. In DNA form, the CDR3 reads TGTGCCACCAGTGACGCCAGGGCCGCAGATACGCAGTATTTT.

V and J are TRBV7-2 and TRBJ2-1; TRBD2 agrees at 8 bases. From germline, CDR1 is SGHTA and CDR2 FQGNSA. J gave up 0 bases and V 7 bases, and 5 bases lay outside the gene matches. The CDR3 is 15 amino acids. The CDR3 coding sequence is TGTGCCAGCAAAGTAGCGGGGAGCTCCTACAATGAGCAGTTCTTC. It specifies CASKVAGSSYNEQFF.